These T cell receptor beta chains were read from a single sample in a study of T-cell reconstitution after alpha-beta-depleted transplantation in children. From the PCR reads, TCRdb called clonotypes with MiXCR, one entry per CDR3 protein. The repertoire holds 250,000 or so distinct CDR3 sequences, with approximately 24% as singletons. The source material was PBMCs, mostly from graft donor cells, sampled 360 days after TCRalphabeta/CD19-depleted stem cell transplant. The source of these receptors is a female patient between 2 and 10 years old who had a stem cell transplant for congenital amegakaryocytic thrombocytopenia, so the T cells may come from the graft donor. Both conserved end residues are part of each CDR3. A D gene is named only where the DNA matches it firmly. A clone size is listed for some rows: how often the clone was seen (once, few, many), or a class if it is expanded.

size	V	J	D	CDR3	DNA
-	TRBV2	TRBJ1-5	-	CASSDDAQGEDNQPQHF	TGTGCCAGCAGTGATGACGCCCAGGGCGAGGACAATCAGCCCCAGCATTTT
many	TRBV4-2	TRBJ2-4	TRBD1	CASSPLSTGEKNIQYF	TGTGCCAGCAGCCCCCTTTCGACAGGGGAGAAAAACATTCAGTACTTC
many	TRBV29-1	TRBJ1-1	-	CSVEDPNTEAFF	TGCAGCGTTGAAGACCCAAACACTGAAGCTTTCTTT
-	TRBV4-1	TRBJ2-1	TRBD2	CASSHLAGVVDEQFF	TGCGCCAGCAGCCATTTAGCGGGGGTGGTCGATGAGCAGTTCTTC
-	TRBV18	TRBJ1-5	TRBD1	CASSQTGWFNQPQHF	TGTGCCAGCTCACAGACAGGGTGGTTCAATCAGCCCCAGCATTTT
few	TRBV3-1	TRBJ2-3	-	CASSTYKGTDTQYF	TGTGCCAGCAGCACCTACAAAGGCACAGATACGCAGTATTTT
many	TRBV12-3/TRBV12-4	TRBJ2-1	TRBD2	CASSSGLAGGYNEQFF	TGTGCCAGCAGTTCGGGACTAGCGGGAGGTTACAATGAGCAGTTCTTC
-	TRBV6-2/TRBV6-3	TRBJ2-5	TRBD2	CASSYGAGGLAETWTQYF	TGTGCCAGCAGTTACGGAGCGGGTGGACTAGCGGAAACATGGACCCAGTACTTC
-	TRBV27	TRBJ2-3	-	CASSLSELDTQYF	TGTGCCAGCAGTTTATCCGAACTAGATACGCAGTATTTT
few	TRBV11-2	TRBJ2-1	-	CASSLDGLSLSSYNEQFF	TGTGCCAGCAGCTTAGACGGGCTCTCACTGAGCTCCTACAATGAGCAGTTCTTC
-	TRBV5-1	TRBJ2-5	TRBD2	CASSLASKTSGGRQETQYF	TGCGCCAGCAGCTTGGCCTCGAAAACTAGCGGGGGAAGACAAGAGACCCAGTACTTC
few	TRBV24-1	TRBJ2-3	-	CATSDWASTDTQYF	TGTGCCACCAGTGATTGGGCTAGCACAGATACGCAGTATTTT
-	TRBV12-3/TRBV12-4	TRBJ1-5	TRBD1	CASSADRGGNQPQHF	TGTGCCAGCAGTGCTGACAGGGGAGGCAATCAGCCCCAGCATTTT
-	TRBV20-1	TRBJ2-5	-	CSARGPQETQYF	TGCAGTGCTAGGGGACCCCAAGAGACCCAGTACTTC
-	TRBV5-4	TRBJ2-1	-	CASSLKERSYNEQFF	TGTGCCAGCAGCTTGAAGGAGCGGTCCTACAATGAGCAGTTCTTC
few	TRBV10-3	TRBJ2-5	TRBD2	CATRLAGRYLETQYF	TGTGCCACCCGACTAGCGGGACGTTACTTGGAGACCCAGTACTTC
few	TRBV11-2	TRBJ2-1	-	CASSSHSSYNEQFF	TGTGCCAGCAGCTCCCATAGCTCCTACAATGAGCAGTTCTTC
few	TRBV5-1	TRBJ2-2	TRBD2	CASSLPPGLAGGNTGELFF	TGCGCCAGCAGCCTTCCTCCGGGACTAGCGGGGGGCAACACCGGGGAGCTGTTTTTT
-	TRBV9	TRBJ2-3	-	CASSVSPTPTDTQYF	TGTGCCAGCAGCGTATCTCCGACGCCTACAGATACGCAGTATTTT
-	TRBV6-6	TRBJ2-3	-	CASSSVYTQYF	TGTGCCAGCAGTTCAGTTTATACGCAGTATTTT
few	TRBV5-4	TRBJ2-2	-	CASSFDRRNGELFF	TGTGCCAGCAGCTTCGACCGGCGGAACGGGGAGCTGTTTTTT
-	TRBV20-1	TRBJ2-7	-	CSARDKGYEQYF	TGCAGTGCCCGGGACAAAGGCTACGAGCAGTACTTC
few	TRBV5-1	TRBJ2-3	-	CASSLVSGTDTQYF	TGCGCCAGCAGCTTGGTATCTGGCACAGATACGCAGTATTTT
-	TRBV12-3/TRBV12-4	TRBJ2-1	-	CASSRGLFGEGEQFF	TGTGCCAGCAGTAGAGGACTATTCGGTGAGGGTGAGCAGTTCTTC
many	TRBV12-3/TRBV12-4	TRBJ2-1	TRBD2	CASVTGTRAYNEQFF	TGTGCCAGCGTTACCGGGACTAGGGCCTACAATGAGCAGTTCTTC
-	TRBV7-2	TRBJ1-2	-	CASSPPRPYGYTF	TGTGCCAGCAGCCCCCCCCGGCCCTATGGCTACACCTTC
few	TRBV28	TRBJ1-4	-	CASSFWVNSATNEKLFF	TGTGCCAGCAGTTTCTGGGTAAACTCTGCAACTAATGAAAAACTGTTTTTT
once	TRBV4-1	TRBJ2-1	TRBD2	CASSQDWPSGRAHNEQFF	TGCGCCAGCAGCCAAGATTGGCCTAGCGGGAGGGCCCACAATGAGCAGTTCTTC
-	TRBV15	TRBJ1-3	-	CATSRGLRDSGNTIYF	TGTGCCACCAGCAGAGGTCTAAGGGACTCTGGAAACACCATATATTTT
-	TRBV28	TRBJ2-5	-	CASSSLGGGQETQYF	TGTGCCAGCAGTTCGTTAGGAGGGGGGCAAGAGACCCAGTACTTC
-	TRBV24-1	TRBJ2-7	-	CATSDTLGEQYF	TGTGCCACCAGTGACACTCTCGGCGAGCAGTACTTC
-	TRBV7-2	TRBJ2-3	TRBD1	CASSKGQGPQYF	TGTGCCAGCAGCAAGGGACAGGGGCCGCAGTATTTT
-	TRBV28	TRBJ2-2	TRBD1	CASSLYRGNFGPNTGELFF	TGTGCCAGCAGTTTATACAGGGGTAATTTCGGACCGAACACCGGGGAGCTGTTTTTT
-	TRBV6-5	TRBJ1-3	-	CASSYSSGTGNTIYF	TGTGCCAGCAGTTACTCGTCCGGGACCGGAAACACCATATATTTT
many	TRBV20-1	TRBJ2-7	-	CSAPRDGIPYEQYF	TGCAGTGCCCCCCGGGACGGGATCCCCTACGAGCAGTACTTC
-	TRBV10-3	TRBJ1-5	-	CAAHSGGKNQPQHF	TGTGCCGCCCACTCTGGGGGGAAGAATCAGCCCCAGCATTTT
-	TRBV5-5	TRBJ1-5	TRBD1	CASSTYRQGVDQPQHF	TGTGCCAGCAGCACTTATAGACAGGGAGTCGATCAGCCCCAGCATTTT
few	TRBV20-1	TRBJ2-7	-	CSASAGRSSYEQYF	TGCAGTGCTAGCGCGGGGCGGAGTTCCTACGAGCAGTACTTC
-	TRBV2	TRBJ1-5	-	CASSRSRARQPQHF	TGTGCCAGCAGTCGGAGTAGGGCCAGGCAGCCCCAGCATTTT
few	TRBV6-5	TRBJ1-1	TRBD1	CASSYSYSLTGASWTEAFF	TGTGCCAGCAGTTACTCTTATTCCTTGACAGGGGCTTCATGGACTGAAGCTTTCTTT
many	TRBV20-1	TRBJ1-1	-	CSARDAQTNTEAFF	TGCAGTGCTAGAGATGCACAGACGAACACTGAAGCTTTCTTT
-	TRBV5-1	TRBJ2-1	TRBD2	CARRKGGRGRNEQFF	TGCGCCAGGCGGAAAGGCGGGAGGGGGCGCAATGAGCAGTTCTTC
-	TRBV6-5	TRBJ2-2	-	CASSYSKLFNTGELFF	TGTGCCAGCAGTTACTCGAAACTATTCAACACCGGGGAGCTGTTTTTT
few	TRBV3-1	TRBJ2-2	-	CASSHIETGELFF	TGTGCCAGCAGTCACATAGAGACCGGGGAGCTGTTTTTT
-	TRBV5-1	TRBJ1-2	TRBD1	CASSAPGQGNYGYTF	TGCGCCAGCAGCGCCCCGGGACAGGGGAACTATGGCTACACCTTC
many	TRBV6-2/TRBV6-3	TRBJ2-5	TRBD2	CASSLGGSGETQYF	TGTGCCAGCAGCCTCGGGGGGAGTGGAGAGACCCAGTACTTC
-	TRBV27	TRBJ1-2	-	CASSLWAVSYGYTF	TGTGCCAGCAGTTTATGGGCGGTGAGCTATGGCTACACCTTC
-	TRBV6-1	TRBJ2-6	-	CAAKFSGANVLTF	TGTGCCGCCAAATTCTCTGGGGCCAACGTCCTGACTTTC
-	TRBV12-3/TRBV12-4	TRBJ2-7	TRBD1	CASPPRQGPYEQYF	TGTGCCAGCCCCCCCCGACAGGGGCCCTACGAGCAGTACTTC